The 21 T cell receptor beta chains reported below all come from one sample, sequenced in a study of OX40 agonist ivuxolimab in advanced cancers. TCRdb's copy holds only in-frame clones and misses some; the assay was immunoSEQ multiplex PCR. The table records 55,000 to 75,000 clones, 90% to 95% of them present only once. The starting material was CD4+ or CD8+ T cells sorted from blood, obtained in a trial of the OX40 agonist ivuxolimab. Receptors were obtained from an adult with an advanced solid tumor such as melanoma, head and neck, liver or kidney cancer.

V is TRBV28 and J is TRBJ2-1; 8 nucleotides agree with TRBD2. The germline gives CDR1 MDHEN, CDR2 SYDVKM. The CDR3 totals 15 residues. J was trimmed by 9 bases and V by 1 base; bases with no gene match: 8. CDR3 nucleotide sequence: TGTGCCAGCAGTTTATTAGTCGGGAGGGCTAGTGAGCAGTTCTTC. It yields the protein CASSLLVGRASEQFF.

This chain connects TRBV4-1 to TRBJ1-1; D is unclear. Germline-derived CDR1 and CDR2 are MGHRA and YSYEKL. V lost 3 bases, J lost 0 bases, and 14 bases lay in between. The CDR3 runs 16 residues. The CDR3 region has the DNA TGCGCCAGCAGCCACGCTGGTACCAAGGTGAACACTGAAGCTTTCTTT. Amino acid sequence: CASSHAGTKVNTEAFF.

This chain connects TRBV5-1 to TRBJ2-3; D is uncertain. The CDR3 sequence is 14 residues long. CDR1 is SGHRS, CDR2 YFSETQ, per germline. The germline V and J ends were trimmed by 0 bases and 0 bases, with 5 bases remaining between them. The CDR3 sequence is CASSLAVSTDTQYF. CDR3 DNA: TGCGCCAGCAGCTTGGCAGTTAGCACAGATACGCAGTATTTT.

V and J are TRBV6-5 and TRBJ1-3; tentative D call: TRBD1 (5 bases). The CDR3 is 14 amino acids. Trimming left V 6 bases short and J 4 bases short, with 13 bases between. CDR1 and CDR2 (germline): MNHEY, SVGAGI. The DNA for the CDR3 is TGTGCCAGCAGAGGGTGGGACGACGGAAACACCATATATTTT. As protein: CASRGWDDGNTIYF.

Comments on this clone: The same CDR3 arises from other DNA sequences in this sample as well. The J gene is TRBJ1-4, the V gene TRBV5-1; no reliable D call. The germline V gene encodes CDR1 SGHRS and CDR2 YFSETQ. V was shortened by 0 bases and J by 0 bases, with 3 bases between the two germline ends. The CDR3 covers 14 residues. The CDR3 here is CASSLGATNEKLFF. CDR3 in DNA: TGCGCCAGCAGCTTGGGGGCAACTAATGAAAAACTGTTTTTT. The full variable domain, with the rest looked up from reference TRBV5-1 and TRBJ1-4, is KAGVTQTPRYLIKTRGQQVTLSCSPISGHRSVSWYQQTPGQGLQFLFEYFSETQRNKGNFPGRFSGRQFSNSRSEMNVSTLELGDSALYLCASSLGATNEKLFFGSGTQLSVL.

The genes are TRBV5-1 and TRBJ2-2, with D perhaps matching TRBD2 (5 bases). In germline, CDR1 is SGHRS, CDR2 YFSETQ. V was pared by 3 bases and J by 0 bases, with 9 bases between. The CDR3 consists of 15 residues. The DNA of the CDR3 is TGCGCCAGCAGCTCAGACGGGGCGAACACCGGGGAGCTGTTTTTT. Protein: CASSSDGANTGELFF.

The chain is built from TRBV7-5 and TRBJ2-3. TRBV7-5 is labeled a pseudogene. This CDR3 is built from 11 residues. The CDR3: CVRRLTDTQYF. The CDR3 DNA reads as TGTGTCAGAAGGTTGACAGATACGCAGTATTTT.

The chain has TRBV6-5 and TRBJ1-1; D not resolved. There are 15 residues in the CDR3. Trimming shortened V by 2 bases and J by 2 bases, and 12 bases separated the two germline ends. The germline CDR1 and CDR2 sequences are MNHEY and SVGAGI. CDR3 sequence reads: CASSYGFNLNTEAFF. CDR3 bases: TGTGCCAGCAGTTACGGGTTTAATCTAAACACTGAAGCTTTCTTT.

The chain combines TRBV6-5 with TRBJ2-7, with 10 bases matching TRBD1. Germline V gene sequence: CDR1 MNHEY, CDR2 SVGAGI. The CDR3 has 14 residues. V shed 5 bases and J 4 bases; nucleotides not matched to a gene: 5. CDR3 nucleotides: TGTGCCAGCAGTCTAGGGGACAGGGGATACGAGCAGTACTTC. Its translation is CASSLGDRGYEQYF.

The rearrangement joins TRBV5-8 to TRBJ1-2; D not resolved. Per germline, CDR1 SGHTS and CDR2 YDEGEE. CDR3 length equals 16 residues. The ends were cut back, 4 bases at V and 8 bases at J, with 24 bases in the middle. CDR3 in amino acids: CASSPEGLPQISGYTF. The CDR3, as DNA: TGTGCCAGCAGCCCGGAAGGCTTGCCCCAAATTTCGGGCTACACCTTC.

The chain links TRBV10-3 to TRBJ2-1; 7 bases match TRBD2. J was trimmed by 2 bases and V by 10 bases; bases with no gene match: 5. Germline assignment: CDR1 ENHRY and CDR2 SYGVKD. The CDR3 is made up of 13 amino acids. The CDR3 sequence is CASREVPYNEQFF. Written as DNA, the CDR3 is TGTGCCAGCCGGGAGGTCCCCTACAATGAGCAGTTCTTC.

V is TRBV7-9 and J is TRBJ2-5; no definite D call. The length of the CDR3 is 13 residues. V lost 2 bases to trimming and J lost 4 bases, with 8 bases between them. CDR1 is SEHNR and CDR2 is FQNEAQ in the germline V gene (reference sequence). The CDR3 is CASSLPATETQYF. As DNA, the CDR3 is TGTGCCAGCAGCTTACCGGCGACAGAGACCCAGTACTTC.

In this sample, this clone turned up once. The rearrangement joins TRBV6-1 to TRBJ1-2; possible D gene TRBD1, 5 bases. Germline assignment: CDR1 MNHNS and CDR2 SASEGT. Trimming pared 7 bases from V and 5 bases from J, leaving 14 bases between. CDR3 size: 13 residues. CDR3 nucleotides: TGTGCCAGCACTCAAATTAAGGGGTATGGCTACACCTTC. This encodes CASTQIKGYGYTF.

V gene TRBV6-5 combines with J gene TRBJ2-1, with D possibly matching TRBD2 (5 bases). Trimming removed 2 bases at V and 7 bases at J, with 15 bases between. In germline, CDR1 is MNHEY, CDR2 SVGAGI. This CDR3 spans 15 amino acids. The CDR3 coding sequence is TGTGCCAGCAGTTACCGCGGACTGCCTGGGAATGAGCAGTTCTTC. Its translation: CASSYRGLPGNEQFF.

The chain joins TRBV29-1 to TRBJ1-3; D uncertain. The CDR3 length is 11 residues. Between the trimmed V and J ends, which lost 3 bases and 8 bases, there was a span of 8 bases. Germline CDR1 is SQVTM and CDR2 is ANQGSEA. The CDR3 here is CSVDRGDTIYF. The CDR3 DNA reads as TGCAGCGTTGACCGGGGAGACACCATATATTTT.

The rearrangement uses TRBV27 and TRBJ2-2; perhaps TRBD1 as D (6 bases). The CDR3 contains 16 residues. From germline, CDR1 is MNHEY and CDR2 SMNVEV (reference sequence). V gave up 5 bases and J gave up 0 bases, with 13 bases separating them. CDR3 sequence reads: CASSERGTTNTGELFF. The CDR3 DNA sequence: TGTGCCAGCAGTGAGAGGGGGACAACGAACACCGGGGAGCTGTTTTTT.

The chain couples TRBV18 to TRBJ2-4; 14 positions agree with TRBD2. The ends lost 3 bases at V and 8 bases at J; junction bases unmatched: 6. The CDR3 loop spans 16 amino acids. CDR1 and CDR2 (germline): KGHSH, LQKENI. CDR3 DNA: TGTGCCAGCTCACCTCGACTAGCGGGAGGGAGGTACATTCAGTACTTC. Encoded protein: CASSPRLAGGRYIQYF. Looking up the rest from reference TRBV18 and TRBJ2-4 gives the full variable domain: NAGVMQNPRHLVRRRGQEARLRCSPMKGHSHVYWYRQLPEEGLKFMVYLQKENIIDESGMPKERFSAEFPKEGPSILRIQQVVRGDSAAYFCASSPRLAGGRYIQYFGAGTRLSVL.

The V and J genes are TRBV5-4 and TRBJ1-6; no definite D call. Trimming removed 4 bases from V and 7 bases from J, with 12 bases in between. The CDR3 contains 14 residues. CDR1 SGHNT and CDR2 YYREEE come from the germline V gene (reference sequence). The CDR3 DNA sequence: TGTGCCAGCAGCCAATCACATAAAAATTCACCCCTCCACTTT. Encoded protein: CASSQSHKNSPLHF. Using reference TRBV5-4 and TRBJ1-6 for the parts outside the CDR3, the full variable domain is ETGVTQSPTHLIKTRGQQVTLRCSSQSGHNTVSWYQQALGQGPQFIFQYYREEENGRGNFPPRFSGLQFPNYSSELNVNALELDDSALYLCASSQSHKNSPLHFGNGTRLTVT.

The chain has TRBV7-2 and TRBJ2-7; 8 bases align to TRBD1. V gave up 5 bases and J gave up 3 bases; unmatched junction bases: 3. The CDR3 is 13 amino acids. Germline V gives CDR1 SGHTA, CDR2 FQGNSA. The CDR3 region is CASSPGTGYEQYF. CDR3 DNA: TGTGCCAGCAGCCCCGGGACAGGCTACGAGCAGTACTTC.

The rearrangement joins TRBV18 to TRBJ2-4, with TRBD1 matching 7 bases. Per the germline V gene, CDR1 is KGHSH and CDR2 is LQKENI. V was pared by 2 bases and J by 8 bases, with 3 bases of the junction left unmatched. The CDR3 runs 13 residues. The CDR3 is CASSPDRADIQYF. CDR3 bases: TGTGCCAGCTCACCAGACAGGGCGGACATTCAGTACTTC.

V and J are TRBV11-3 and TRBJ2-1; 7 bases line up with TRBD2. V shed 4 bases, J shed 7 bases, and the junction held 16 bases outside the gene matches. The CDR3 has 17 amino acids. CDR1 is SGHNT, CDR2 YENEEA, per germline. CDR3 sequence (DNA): TGTGCCAGCAGCTCCTTCCTAGACCGTTCCGGGGGGAATGAGCAGTTCTTC. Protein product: CASSSFLDRSGGNEQFF.